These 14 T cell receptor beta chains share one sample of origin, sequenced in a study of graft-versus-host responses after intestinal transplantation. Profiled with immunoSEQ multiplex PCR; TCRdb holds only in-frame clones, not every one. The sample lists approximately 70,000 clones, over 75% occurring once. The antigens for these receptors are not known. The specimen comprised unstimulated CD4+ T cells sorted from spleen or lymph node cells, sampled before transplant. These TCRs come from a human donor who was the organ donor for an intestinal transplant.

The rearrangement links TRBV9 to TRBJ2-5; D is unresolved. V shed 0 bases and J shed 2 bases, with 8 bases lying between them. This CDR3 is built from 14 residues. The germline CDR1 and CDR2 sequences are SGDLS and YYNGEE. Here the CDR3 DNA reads TGTGCCAGCAGCGTAGGCCCGACTCAAGAGACCCAGTACTTC. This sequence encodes CASSVGPTQETQYF.

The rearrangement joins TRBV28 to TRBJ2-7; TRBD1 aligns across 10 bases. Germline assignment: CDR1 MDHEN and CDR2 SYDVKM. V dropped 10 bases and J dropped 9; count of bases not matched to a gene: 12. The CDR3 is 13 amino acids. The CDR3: CATTGQGYLGQYV. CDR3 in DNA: TGTGCCACCACGGGACAGGGGTATTTGGGGCAGTACGTC.

CDR3 sequence: CASSLLAGLDEQFF. CDR3 in DNA: TGTGCCAGCAGCTTACTGGCGGGGCTCGATGAGCAGTTCTTC. The chain links TRBV7-9 to TRBJ2-1; the D gene is possibly TRBD2 (6 bases). The CDR3 sequence is 14 residues long. The germline CDR1 and CDR2 sequences are SEHNR and FQNEAQ (reference sequence). Between the trimmed V and J ends, which lost 2 bases and 8 bases, there was a span of 13 bases.

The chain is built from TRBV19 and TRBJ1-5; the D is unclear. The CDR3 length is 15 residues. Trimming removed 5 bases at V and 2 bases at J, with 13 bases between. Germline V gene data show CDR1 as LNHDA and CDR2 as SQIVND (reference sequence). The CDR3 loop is CASSRVDGGNQPQHF. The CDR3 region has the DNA TGTGCCAGTAGTCGGGTCGACGGTGGCAATCAGCCCCAGCATTTT.

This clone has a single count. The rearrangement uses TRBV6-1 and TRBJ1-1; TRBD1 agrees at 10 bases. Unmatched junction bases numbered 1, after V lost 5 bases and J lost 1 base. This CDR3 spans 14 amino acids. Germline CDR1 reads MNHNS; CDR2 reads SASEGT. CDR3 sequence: CASSRDRGNTEAFF. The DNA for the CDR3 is TGTGCCAGCAGTAGGGACAGGGGGAACACTGAAGCTTTCTTT.

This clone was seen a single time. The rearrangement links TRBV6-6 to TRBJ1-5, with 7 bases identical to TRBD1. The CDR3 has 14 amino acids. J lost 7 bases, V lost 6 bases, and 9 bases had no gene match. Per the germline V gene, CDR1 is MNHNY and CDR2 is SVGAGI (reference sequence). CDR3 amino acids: CASSKQGFGQPQHF. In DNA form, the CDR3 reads TGTGCCAGCAGCAAACAGGGGTTTGGACAGCCCCAGCATTTT.

The CDR3 DNA reads TGTGCCAGCAGAATCCAGGGGGCTGGAAACACCATATATTTT. Its translation is CASRIQGAGNTIYF. The rearrangement joins TRBV6-1 to TRBJ1-3, with TRBD1 identical over 7 bases. The germline V gene encodes CDR1 MNHNS and CDR2 SASEGT. After removal of 6 bases from V and 2 bases from J, the junction contained 4 bases not matched to a gene. CDR3 length: 14 amino acids.

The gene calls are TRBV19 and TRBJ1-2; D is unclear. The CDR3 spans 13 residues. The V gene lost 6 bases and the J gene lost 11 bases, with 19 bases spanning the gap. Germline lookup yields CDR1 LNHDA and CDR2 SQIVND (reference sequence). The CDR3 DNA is TGTGCCAGTAGCCCAACGCCCGGGTTTCCTTACACCTTC. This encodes CASSPTPGFPYTF.

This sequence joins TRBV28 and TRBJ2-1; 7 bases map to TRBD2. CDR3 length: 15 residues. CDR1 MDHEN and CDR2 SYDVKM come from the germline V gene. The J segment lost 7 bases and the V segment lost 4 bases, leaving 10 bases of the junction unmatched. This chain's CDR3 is CASSSSGLGGNEQFF. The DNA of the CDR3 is TGTGCCAGCAGTTCTTCCGGACTGGGGGGGAATGAGCAGTTCTTC.

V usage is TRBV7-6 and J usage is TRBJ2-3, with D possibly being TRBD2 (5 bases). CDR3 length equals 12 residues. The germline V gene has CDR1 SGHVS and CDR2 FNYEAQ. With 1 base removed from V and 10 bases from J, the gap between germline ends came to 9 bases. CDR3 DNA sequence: TGTGCCAGCAGCTTAGTAGAGGGCCCGCAGTATTTT. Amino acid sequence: CASSLVEGPQYF.

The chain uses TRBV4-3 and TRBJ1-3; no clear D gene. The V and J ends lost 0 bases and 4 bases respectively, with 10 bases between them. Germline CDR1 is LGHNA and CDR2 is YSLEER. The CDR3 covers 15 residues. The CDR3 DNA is TGCGCCAGCAGCCAAGACCCCGAGGCAGGAAACACCATATATTTT. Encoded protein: CASSQDPEAGNTIYF.

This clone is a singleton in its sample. The CDR3 spells CASSPGGPGVQETQYF. CDR3 sequence (DNA): TGTGCCAGCAGTCCTGGGGGTCCGGGGGTCCAAGAGACCCAGTACTTC. This chain joins TRBV28 and TRBJ2-5, with D possibly matching TRBD2 (6 bases). CDR3 length: 16 residues. CDR1 is MDHEN, CDR2 SYDVKM, per germline. V lost 5 bases to trimming and J lost 1 base, with 17 bases between them. Full variable domain (remainder filled in from reference TRBV28 and TRBJ2-5): DVKVTQSSRYLVKRTGEKVFLECVQDMDHENMFWYRQDPGLGLRLIYFSYDVKMKEKGDIPEGYSVSREKKERFSLILESASTNQTSMYLCASSPGGPGVQETQYFGPGTRLLVL.

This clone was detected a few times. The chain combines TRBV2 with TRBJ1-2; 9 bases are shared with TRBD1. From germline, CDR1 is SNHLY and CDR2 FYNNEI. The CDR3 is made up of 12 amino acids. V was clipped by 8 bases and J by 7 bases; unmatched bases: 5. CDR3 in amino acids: CASGQDRGGYTF. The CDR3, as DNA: TGTGCCAGCGGCCAGGACAGGGGTGGCTACACCTTC.

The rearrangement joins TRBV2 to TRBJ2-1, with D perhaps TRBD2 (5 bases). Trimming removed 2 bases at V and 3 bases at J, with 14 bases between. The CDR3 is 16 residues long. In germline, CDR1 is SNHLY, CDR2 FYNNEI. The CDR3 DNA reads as TGTGCCAGCAGTGAATTTTCCTCGGCGGGCTACAATGAGCAGTTCTTC. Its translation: CASSEFSSAGYNEQFF.